Sequencing of this T cell receptor beta chain was carried out in a study of blood T cell repertoires in COVID-19. Study context: T cells, B-cell-depleted T cells, or PBMCs provided the cDNA or gDNA that served as material.

The V gene's germline CDR1 is MNHEY and CDR2 SVGAGI. The germline V and J ends were trimmed by 2 bases and 0 bases, with 4 bases remaining between them. The CDR3 has 13 amino acids. Measured with immunoSEQ multiplex PCR; TCRdb has only the in-frame clones, and not every one. In the table there are about 290,000 clones, 89% of which are singletons. The chain has TRBV6-5 and TRBJ1-2; D remains ambiguous. The TCR comes from a woman aged 25 to 39 with COVID-19, enrolled during active disease. Sequencing input: peripheral blood. This chain's CDR3 is CASSYGANYGYTF. The CDR3 DNA is TGTGCCAGCAGTTACGGAGCTAACTATGGCTACACCTTC.